This entry lists 10 T cell receptor beta chains sequenced from one sample in a study of blood T cell repertoires in COVID-19. Some clones are missing from TCRdb's copy, which holds only in-frame ones; the method was immunoSEQ multiplex PCR. Among approximately 150,000 clones listed, 65% to 90% were seen once. The sample taken for sequencing was peripheral blood. All receptors derive from a man in his 60s with active or convalescent COVID-19.

This clone came up a few times. The J gene is TRBJ1-1, the V gene TRBV30; 9 bases line up with TRBD1. After removal of 4 bases from V and 2 bases from J, the junction contained 5 bases not matched to a gene. The CDR3 is 14 amino acids. Germline V gene data show CDR1 as GTSNPN and CDR2 as SVGIG (reference sequence). The CDR3 reads CAWMRGQGNTEAFF. The DNA of the CDR3 is TGTGCCTGGATGAGGGGACAGGGTAACACTGAAGCTTTCTTT.

The chain has TRBV5-1 and TRBJ2-1, with 10 bases matching TRBD2. The V segment lost 4 bases and the J segment 0 bases; nucleotides outside the gene matches: 7. The CDR3 runs 17 residues. From germline, CDR1 is SGHRS and CDR2 YFSETQ. CDR3 residues: CASSDGTSVGSYNEQFF. DNA of the CDR3: TGCGCCAGCAGCGACGGGACTAGCGTAGGCTCCTACAATGAGCAGTTCTTC.

This chain connects TRBV27 to TRBJ2-1; D is possibly TRBD2 (5 bases). Germline V gene data show CDR1 as MNHEY and CDR2 as SMNVEV (reference sequence). This CDR3 is built from 14 residues. Trimming shortened V by 3 bases and J by 6 bases, and 12 bases separated the two germline ends. CDR3: CASSFYPGGNEQFF. CDR3 nucleotide sequence: TGTGCCAGCAGTTTCTACCCTGGAGGCAATGAGCAGTTCTTC.

V is TRBV2 and J is TRBJ1-2; the D is unclear. Trimming stripped 5 bases from V and 6 bases from J, with 22 bases between. CDR1 and CDR2 from the germline V gene are SNHLY and FYNNEI. CDR3 size: 16 residues. CDR3 amino acids: CASSSLKIGGQNGYTF. In nucleotides, the CDR3 is TGTGCCAGCAGTAGTCTGAAAATCGGCGGGCAAAATGGCTACACCTTC.

V gene TRBV5-1 combines with J gene TRBJ1-3; the D is unclear. This CDR3 region has 15 residues. V lost 0 bases and J lost 8, with 15 bases in between. Germline V gives CDR1 SGHRS, CDR2 YFSETQ. CDR3 sequence reads: CASSLAGRWGDTIYF. In DNA form, the CDR3 reads TGCGCCAGCAGCTTGGCCGGTCGTTGGGGAGACACCATATATTTT. The full variable domain, completed using reference TRBV5-1 and TRBJ1-3, is KAGVTQTPRYLIKTRGQQVTLSCSPISGHRSVSWYQQTPGQGLQFLFEYFSETQRNKGNFPGRFSGRQFSNSRSEMNVSTLELGDSALYLCASSLAGRWGDTIYFGEGSWLTVV.

A few counts support this clone. The genes are TRBV7-9 and TRBJ2-5, with a possible D match to TRBD2 (7 bases). The CDR3 loop spans 16 amino acids. Germline values: CDR1 SEHNR, CDR2 FQNEAQ (reference sequence). Between the trimmed V and J ends, which lost 0 bases and 1 base, there was a span of 12 bases. The CDR3 coding sequence is TGTGCCAGCAGCTTAGCGCTTGGGGGGGCCCAAGAGACCCAGTACTTC. It translates to CASSLALGGAQETQYF.

The chain has TRBV2 and TRBJ2-1; D is perhaps TRBD1 (5 bases). Per the germline V gene, CDR1 is SNHLY and CDR2 is FYNNEI. Trimming removed 9 bases at V and 0 bases at J, with 9 bases between. This CDR3 comprises 13 residues. DNA for the CDR3: TGTGCCAGTTCGGACACCTCCTACAATGAGCAGTTCTTC. This translates into CASSDTSYNEQFF.

The V call is TRBV6-6, the J call TRBJ1-2, with D hard to call. V lost 4 bases and J 6 bases, leaving 18 bases between the germline ends. From germline, CDR1 is MNHNY and CDR2 SVGAGI (reference sequence). The CDR3 runs 15 residues. The CDR3 region has the DNA TGTGCCAGCAGTTCCCCGAGGACTGCCGAGAATGGCTACACCTTC. Amino acid sequence: CASSSPRTAENGYTF.

The rearrangement joins TRBV6-4 to TRBJ1-6; possibly TRBD1 for D (5 bases). V was cut by 4 bases and J by 7 bases, with 8 bases left in between. Germline V gene sequence: CDR1 MRHNA, CDR2 SNTAGT. This CDR3 is built from 13 residues. CDR3 protein: CASSADSNSPLHF. CDR3 in DNA: TGTGCCAGCAGTGCTGACAGCAATTCACCCCTCCACTTT.

The chain has TRBV4-3 and TRBJ2-1; 9 nucleotides line up with TRBD2. This CDR3 has 16 residues. Germline CDR1 LGHNA, CDR2 YSLEER. Unmatched junction bases numbered 5, after V lost 1 base and J lost 4 bases. The CDR3 coding sequence is TGCGCCAGCAGCCAAGCGGCTGCGGGAGGGTACAATGAGCAGTTCTTC. Protein product: CASSQAAAGGYNEQFF.